The next 9 T cell receptor beta chains were all read from a single sample in a study of blood T cell repertoires in COVID-19. Clones were sequenced by immunoSEQ multiplex PCR, and TCRdb holds only the in-frame ones, with some missing. The repertoire includes about 350,000 clones, around 90% of them detected once, and just under 4% sits in the top ten. The sample consisted of peripheral blood. The receptors originated from a woman aged 55-70 years with COVID-19, enrolled during active disease.

The rearrangement joins TRBV19 to TRBJ1-1, with 9 bases that match TRBD1. This CDR3 has 14 residues. Germline lookup yields CDR1 LNHDA and CDR2 SQIVND (reference sequence). The V and J ends lost 5 bases and 5 bases, in that order; junction bases with no gene match: 6. CDR3 nucleotides: TGTGCCAGTAGTGTCGGACAGGGGTATACTGAAGCTTTCTTT. Translating it yields CASSVGQGYTEAFF. The full variable domain, in which reference TRBV19 and TRBJ1-1 provide the parts outside the CDR3, is DGGITQSPKYLFRKEGQNVTLSCEQNLNHDAMYWYRQDPGQGLRLIYYSQIVNDFQKGDIAEGYSVSREKKESFPLTVTSAQKNPTAFYLCASSVGQGYTEAFFGQGTRLTVV.

The genes are TRBV25-1 and TRBJ1-1, with TRBD1 matching 7 bases. V dropped 4 bases and J dropped 5; count of bases not matched to a gene: 13. CDR1 MGHDK and CDR2 SYGVNS come from the germline V gene. This CDR3 is built from 16 residues. The CDR3 region has the DNA TGTGCCAGCAGTGGCTTCAGACAGGGCCTGGGGACTGAAGCTTTCTTT. Translating gives CASSGFRQGLGTEAFF. Based on the CDR3 plus reference TRBV25-1 and TRBJ1-1, the full variable domain is EADIYQTPRYLVIGTGKKITLECSQTMGHDKMYWYQQDPGMELHLIHYSYGVNSTEKGDLSSESTVSRIRTEHFPLTLESARPSHTSQYLCASSGFRQGLGTEAFFGQGTRLTVV.

The DNA of the CDR3 is TGTGCCAGCAGCCCAATGGACAGGGGAAATGAGCAGTTCTTC. Protein: CASSPMDRGNEQFF. The chain links TRBV7-9 to TRBJ2-1, with 9 positions matching TRBD1. Per the germline V gene, CDR1 is SEHNR and CDR2 is FQNEAQ (reference sequence). CDR3 size: 14 residues. Losses at the gene ends were 5 bases for V and 7 bases for J; bases not matched to a gene: 6.

This sequence joins TRBV27 and TRBJ1-4; 8 bases agree with TRBD1. This CDR3 spans 14 amino acids. V was clipped by 2 bases and J by 5 bases; unmatched bases: 1. CDR1 MNHEY and CDR2 SMNVEV come from the germline V gene (reference sequence). CDR3 in DNA: TGTGCCAGCAGTTTACAGGGGGCAAATGAAAAACTGTTTTTT. It specifies CASSLQGANEKLFF.

The V gene is TRBV5-1, the J gene TRBJ1-6; D is unresolved. The germline CDR1 and CDR2 sequences are SGHRS and YFSETQ. This CDR3 has 15 amino acids. V lost 0 bases to trimming and J lost 2 bases, with 6 bases between them. CDR3 coding DNA: TGCGCCAGCAGCTTGGAAAGCACCTATAATTCACCCCTCCACTTT. It codes for CASSLESTYNSPLHF.

V gene TRBV5-1 combines with J gene TRBJ2-5; TRBD1 matches 10 bases. V shed 3 bases and J 6 bases; nucleotides not matched to a gene: 8. Germline V gene lookup returns CDR1 SGHRS and CDR2 YFSETQ. CDR3 length: 15 residues. In DNA, the CDR3 is TGCGCCAGCAGCTCCCCGGGACAGGGGTTCAAGACCCAGTACTTC. It translates to CASSSPGQGFKTQYF.

J is TRBJ2-1 and V is TRBV7-2; D may be TRBD2 (6 bases). V was pared by 0 bases and J by 9 bases, with 12 bases between. Germline V gene data show CDR1 as SGHTA and CDR2 as FQGNSA. The CDR3 has 14 residues. The CDR3 protein is CASSLASRESEQFF. The CDR3 DNA reads as TGTGCCAGCAGCTTAGCTTCACGGGAGAGTGAGCAGTTCTTC.

The V call is TRBV11-2, the J call TRBJ1-2, with D possibly TRBD1 on 6 matching bases. Looked up from germline, CDR1 is SGHAT and CDR2 is FQNNGV. V shed 6 bases and J shed 4 bases, with 18 bases lying between them. This CDR3 contains 15 residues. CDR3 region: CASRDGLGTSYGYTF. The CDR3 DNA follows: TGTGCCAGCAGGGACGGTTTGGGGACATCCTATGGCTACACCTTC.

Worth noting for this clone: The junction departs from germline at one end; a sequencing error may be responsible. The V call is TRBV27, the J call TRBJ1-1; D may be TRBD1 (6 bases). The V gene's germline CDR1 is MNHEY and CDR2 SMNVEV (reference sequence). CDR3 size: 16 residues. The CDR3: CASSASGTRRNPEAFF. CDR3 bases: TGTGCCAGCAGCGCCTCCGGGACAAGGAGGAACCCTGAAGCTTTCTTT.